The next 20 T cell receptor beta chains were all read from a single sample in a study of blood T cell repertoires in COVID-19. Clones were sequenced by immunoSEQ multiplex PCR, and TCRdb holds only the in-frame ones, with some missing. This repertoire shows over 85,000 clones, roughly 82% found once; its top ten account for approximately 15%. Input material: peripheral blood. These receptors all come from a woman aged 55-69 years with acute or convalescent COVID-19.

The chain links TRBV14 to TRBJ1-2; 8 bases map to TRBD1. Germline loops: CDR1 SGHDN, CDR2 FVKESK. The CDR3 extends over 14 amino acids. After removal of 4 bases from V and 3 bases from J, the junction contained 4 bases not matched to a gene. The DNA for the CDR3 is TGTGCCAGCAGCCTGGACAGGGAGGACTATGGCTACACCTTC. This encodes CASSLDREDYGYTF.

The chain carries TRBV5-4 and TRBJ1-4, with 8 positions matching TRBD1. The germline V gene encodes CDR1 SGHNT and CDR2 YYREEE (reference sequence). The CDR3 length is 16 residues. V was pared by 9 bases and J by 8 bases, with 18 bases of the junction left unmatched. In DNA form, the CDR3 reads TGTGCCACCGGGGGACAGGCAGGAACTAGAGAAGAAAAACTGTTTTTT. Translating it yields CATGGQAGTREEKLFF.

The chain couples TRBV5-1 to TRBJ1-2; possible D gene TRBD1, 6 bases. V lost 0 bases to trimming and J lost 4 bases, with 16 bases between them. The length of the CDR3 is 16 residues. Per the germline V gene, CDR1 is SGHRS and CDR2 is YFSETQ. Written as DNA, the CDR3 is TGCGCCAGCAGCTTGGGGGACACCCCCCCCACCTATGGCTACACCTTC. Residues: CASSLGDTPPTYGYTF.

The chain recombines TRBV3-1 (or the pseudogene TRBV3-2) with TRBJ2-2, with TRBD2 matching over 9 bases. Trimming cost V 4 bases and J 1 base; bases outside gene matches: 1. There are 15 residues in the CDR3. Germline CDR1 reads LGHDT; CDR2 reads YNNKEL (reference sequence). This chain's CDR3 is CASSPSGVNTGELFF. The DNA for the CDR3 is TGTGCCAGCAGCCCTAGCGGGGTGAACACCGGGGAGCTGTTTTTT.

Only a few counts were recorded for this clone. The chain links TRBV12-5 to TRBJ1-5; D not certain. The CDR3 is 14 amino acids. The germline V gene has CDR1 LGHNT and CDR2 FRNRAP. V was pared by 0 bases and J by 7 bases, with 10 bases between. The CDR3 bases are TGTGCTAGTGGTTTGGTAAGCGGGAGACAGCCCCAGCATTTT. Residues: CASGLVSGRQPQHF.

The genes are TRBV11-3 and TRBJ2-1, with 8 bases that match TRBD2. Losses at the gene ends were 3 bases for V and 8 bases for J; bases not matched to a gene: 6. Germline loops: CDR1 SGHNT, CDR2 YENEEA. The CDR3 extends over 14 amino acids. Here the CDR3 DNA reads TGTGCCAGCAGCTTTTCCGGGACTAGAGATGAGCAGTTCTTC. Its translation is CASSFSGTRDEQFF.

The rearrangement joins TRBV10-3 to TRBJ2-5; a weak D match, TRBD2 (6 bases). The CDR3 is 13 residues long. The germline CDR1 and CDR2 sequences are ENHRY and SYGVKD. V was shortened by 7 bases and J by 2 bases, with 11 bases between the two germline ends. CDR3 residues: CAITSGTQETQYF. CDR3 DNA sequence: TGTGCCATCACGTCCGGGACTCAAGAGACCCAGTACTTC.

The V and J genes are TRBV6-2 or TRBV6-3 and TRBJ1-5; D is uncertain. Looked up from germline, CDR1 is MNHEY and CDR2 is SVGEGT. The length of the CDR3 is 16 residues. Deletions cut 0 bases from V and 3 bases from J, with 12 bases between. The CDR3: CASSYSPGFNNQPQHF. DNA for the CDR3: TGTGCCAGCAGTTACTCTCCAGGTTTTAACAATCAGCCCCAGCATTTT.

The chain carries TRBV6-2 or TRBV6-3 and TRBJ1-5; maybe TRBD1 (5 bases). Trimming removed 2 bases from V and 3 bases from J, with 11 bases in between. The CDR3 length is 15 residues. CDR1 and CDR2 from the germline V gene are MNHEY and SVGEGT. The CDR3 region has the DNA TGTGCCAGCAGTTACCGGGGGGGGAACAATCAGCCCCAGCATTTT. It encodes CASSYRGGNNQPQHF.

The CDR3 reads CATSPAGNTGELFF. The DNA of the CDR3 is TGTGCCACCAGTCCCGCGGGGAACACCGGGGAGCTGTTTTTT. The V gene is TRBV24-1, the J gene TRBJ2-2; TRBD2 is a possible D gene (5 bases). The V end was cut by 6 bases, the J end by 1 base, with 8 bases between. CDR1 and CDR2 (germline): KGHDR, SFDVKD. The CDR3 runs to 14 residues.

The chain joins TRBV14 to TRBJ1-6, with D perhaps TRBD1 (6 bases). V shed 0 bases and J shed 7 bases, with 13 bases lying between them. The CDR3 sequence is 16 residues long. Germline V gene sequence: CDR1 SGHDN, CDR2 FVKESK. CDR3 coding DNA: TGTGCCAGCAGCCAAGATAGGGGGACGACAAATTCACCCCTCCACTTT. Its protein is CASSQDRGTTNSPLHF.

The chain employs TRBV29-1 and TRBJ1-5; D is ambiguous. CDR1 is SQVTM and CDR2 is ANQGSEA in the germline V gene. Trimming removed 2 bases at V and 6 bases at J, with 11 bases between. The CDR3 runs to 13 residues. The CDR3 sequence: CSVETAPGQPQHF. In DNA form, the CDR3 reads TGCAGCGTTGAAACGGCCCCGGGTCAGCCCCAGCATTTT. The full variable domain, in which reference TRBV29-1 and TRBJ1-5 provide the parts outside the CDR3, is SAVISQKPSRDICQRGTSLTIQCQVDSQVTMMFWYRQQPGQSLTLIATANQGSEATYESGFVIDKFPISRPNLTFSTLTVSNMSPEDSSIYLCSVETAPGQPQHFGDGTRLSIL.

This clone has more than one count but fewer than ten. CDR3 coding DNA: TGTGCCAGCAGCTTGGCGACTAGCGGCCGAGAGACCCAGTACTTC. Translated: CASSLATSGRETQYF. The chain couples TRBV5-6 to TRBJ2-5; 9 bases agree with TRBD2. CDR1 is SGHDT, CDR2 YYEEEE, per germline. This CDR3 has 15 residues. V lost 0 bases and J lost 4; bases outside the gene matches: 4.

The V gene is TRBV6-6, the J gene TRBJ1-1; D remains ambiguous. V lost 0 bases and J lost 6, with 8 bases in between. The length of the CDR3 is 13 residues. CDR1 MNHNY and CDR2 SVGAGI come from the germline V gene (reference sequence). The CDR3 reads CASSYSREAEAFF. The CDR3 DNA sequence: TGTGCCAGCAGTTACTCGAGGGAAGCTGAAGCTTTCTTT.

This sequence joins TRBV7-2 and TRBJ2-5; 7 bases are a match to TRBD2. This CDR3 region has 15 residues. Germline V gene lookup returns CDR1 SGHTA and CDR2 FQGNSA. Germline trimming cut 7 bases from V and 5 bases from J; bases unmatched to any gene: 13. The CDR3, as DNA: TGTGCCAGCATTCTAGCGGTAGGGCTAAGTGAGACCCAGTACTTC. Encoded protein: CASILAVGLSETQYF.

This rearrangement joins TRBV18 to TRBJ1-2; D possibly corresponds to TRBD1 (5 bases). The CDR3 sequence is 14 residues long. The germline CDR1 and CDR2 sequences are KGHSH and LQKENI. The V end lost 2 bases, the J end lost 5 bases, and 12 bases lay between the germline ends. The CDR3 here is CASSPGGTTYGYTF. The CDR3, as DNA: TGTGCCAGCTCACCAGGGGGGACCACTTATGGCTACACCTTC.

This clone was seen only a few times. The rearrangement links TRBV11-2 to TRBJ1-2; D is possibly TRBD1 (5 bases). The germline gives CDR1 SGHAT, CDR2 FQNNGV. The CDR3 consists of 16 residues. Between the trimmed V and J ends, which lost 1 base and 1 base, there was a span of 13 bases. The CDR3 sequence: CASSLGSPGLNYGYTF. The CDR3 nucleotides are TGTGCCAGCAGCTTAGGAAGTCCAGGGCTTAACTATGGCTACACCTTC.

CDR3 in amino acids: CASSPPQEYEQYF. In DNA, the CDR3 is TGTGCCAGCTCACCACCCCAAGAGTACGAGCAGTACTTC. The V and J genes are TRBV18 and TRBJ2-7; D call uncertain. Trimming pared 0 bases from V and 4 bases from J, leaving 7 bases between. Per germline, CDR1 KGHSH and CDR2 LQKENI. This CDR3 is 13 amino acids long.

The DNA of the CDR3 is TGTGCCAGCGCTACTAGCGAACCCACAGATACGCAGTATTTT. Its protein is CASATSEPTDTQYF. The chain recombines TRBV7-9 with TRBJ2-3; TRBD2 matches at 7 bases. Germline loops: CDR1 SEHNR, CDR2 FQNEAQ (reference sequence). This CDR3 is 14 amino acids long. V lost 8 bases and J lost 2; bases outside the gene matches: 7.

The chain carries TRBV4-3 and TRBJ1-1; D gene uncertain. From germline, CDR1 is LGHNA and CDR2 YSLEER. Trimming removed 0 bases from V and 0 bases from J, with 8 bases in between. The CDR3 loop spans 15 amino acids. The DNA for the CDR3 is TGCGCCAGCAGCCAAGATCGGGGAGTGAACACTGAAGCTTTCTTT. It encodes CASSQDRGVNTEAFF.